The 29 T cell receptor beta chains below come from one sample, sequenced in a study of CD8 T cells in ankylosing spondylitis. Each CDR3 protein is one row after TCRdb ran MiXCR on the 5' RACE reads. The sample has about 39,000 distinct CDR3 sequences, less than 4% seen once. Source material: blood, either unsorted or a sorted T cell fraction (not recorded which). The receptors here all came from a male donor with ankylosing spondylitis or in good health (not recorded which).

This clonotype was seen at least ten times. This chain uses TRBV9 with TRBJ2-5, with TRBD2 matching over 13 bases. The length of the CDR3 is 18 residues. The junction had 5 bases not matched to a gene; V was cut back by 0 bases and J by 0 bases. Germline V gene data show CDR1 as SGDLS and CDR2 as YYNGEE. The CDR3 is CASSVATGTSGDQETQYF. The CDR3 coding sequence is TGTGCCAGCAGCGTAGCTACGGGGACTAGCGGGGACCAAGAGACCCAGTACTTC.

This clonotype was counted at least ten times. The chain couples TRBV9 to TRBJ2-5, with 10 bases that match TRBD2. Germline-derived CDR1 and CDR2 are SGDLS and YYNGEE. This CDR3 has 16 residues. J lost 2 bases, V lost 0 bases, and 4 bases had no gene match. The CDR3 reads CASSVEERGGQETQYF. In DNA form, the CDR3 reads TGTGCCAGCAGCGTAGAAGAGCGGGGGGGTCAAGAGACCCAGTACTTC.

This clonotype was observed many times. The chain links TRBV9 to TRBJ2-2; D is unclear. Germline V lookup: CDR1 SGDLS, CDR2 YYNGEE. The CDR3 contains 16 residues. Between the trimmed V and J ends, which lost 3 bases and 0 bases, there was a span of 12 bases. This CDR3 is CASSEPMGSNTGELFF. CDR3 nucleotides: TGTGCCAGCAGCGAGCCTATGGGGTCGAACACCGGGGAGCTGTTTTTT.

This clonotype has at least ten counts. This chain uses TRBV9 with TRBJ1-5; 8 nucleotides agree with TRBD1. The trim removed 3 bases at V and 4 bases at J, leaving 6 bases unmatched. The CDR3 totals 15 residues. Germline CDR1 reads SGDLS; CDR2 reads YYNGEE. CDR3 in amino acids: CASSATGGWNQPQHF. CDR3 in DNA: TGTGCCAGCAGCGCCACAGGGGGTTGGAATCAGCCCCAGCATTTT.

This clonotype came up many times. This CDR3 is CASSVGVGQGAYEQFF. For the CDR3, the DNA is TGTGCCAGCAGCGTAGGAGTAGGTCAGGGGGCCTATGAGCAGTTCTTC. The chain employs TRBV9 and TRBJ2-1; the match to TRBD1 covers 8 bases. Losses at the gene ends were 0 bases for V and 8 bases for J; bases not matched to a gene: 10. The CDR3 has 16 residues. Germline V gives CDR1 SGDLS, CDR2 YYNGEE.

This clonotype was detected many times. The chain combines TRBV9 with TRBJ2-5; no clear D. The CDR3 has 14 residues. The V gene's germline CDR1 is SGDLS and CDR2 YYNGEE. With 2 bases removed from V and 5 bases from J, the gap between germline ends came to 13 bases. The CDR3 bases are TGTGCCAGCAGCGTGGGTCTCTCTATGGAGACCCAGTACTTC. Translating it yields CASSVGLSMETQYF.

This clonotype has a handful of counts. The gene calls are TRBV9 and TRBJ2-3, with D unresolved. Germline assignment: CDR1 SGDLS and CDR2 YYNGEE. V lost 3 bases, J lost 0 bases, and 5 bases lay in between. CDR3 length: 13 amino acids. The CDR3 DNA is TGTGCCAGCAGCGGCCCTAGCACAGATACGCAGTATTTT. It is translated as CASSGPSTDTQYF. Drawing the rest from reference TRBV9 and TRBJ2-3, the complete variable domain is DSGVTQTPKHLITATGQRVTLRCSPRSGDLSVYWYQQSLDQGLQFLIQYYNGEERAKGNILERFSAQQFPDLHSELNLSSLELGDSALYFCASSGPSTDTQYFGPGTRLTVL.

Ten or more counts support this clonotype. The rearrangement links TRBV9 to TRBJ2-2; 13 nucleotides agree with TRBD2. Germline CDR1 SGDLS, CDR2 YYNGEE. V lost 4 bases, J lost 7 bases, and 4 bases stayed unmatched. CDR3 length: 15 amino acids. CDR3 DNA sequence: TGTGCCAGCAGCAGGACTAGCGGGGGCTACGGGGAGCTGTTTTTT. Translation: CASSRTSGGYGELFF.

This clonotype was counted at least ten times. The V call is TRBV9, the J call TRBJ2-5; 12 bases match TRBD2. The CDR3 runs 17 residues. Looked up from germline, CDR1 is SGDLS and CDR2 is YYNGEE. Germline trimming cut 0 bases from V and 2 bases from J; bases unmatched to any gene: 5. This chain's CDR3 is CASSVDPSGGVQETQYF. The DNA for the CDR3 is TGTGCCAGCAGCGTAGATCCTAGCGGGGGGGTTCAAGAGACCCAGTACTTC.

This clonotype is medium-sized in the sample. The V gene is TRBV9, the J gene TRBJ1-1; D remains ambiguous. The CDR3 consists of 14 residues. V lost 0 bases and J 1 base, leaving 7 bases between the germline ends. Germline V gene lookup returns CDR1 SGDLS and CDR2 YYNGEE. The chain's CDR3 is CASSVVVGNTEAFF. CDR3 nucleotide sequence: TGTGCCAGCAGCGTAGTAGTAGGGAACACTGAAGCTTTCTTT.

In its sample, this clonotype was seen many times. This rearrangement joins TRBV9 to TRBJ2-2; maybe TRBD2 (5 bases). CDR3 length equals 14 residues. V dropped 4 bases and J dropped 6 bases, with 13 bases sitting between them. CDR1 SGDLS and CDR2 YYNGEE come from the germline V gene. This CDR3 reads CASSLTSFPGELFF. As DNA, the CDR3 is TGTGCCAGCAGCTTAACTAGTTTTCCCGGGGAGCTGTTTTTT.

This clonotype was picked up many times. This CDR3 reads CATSDLTGIGSEQYV. The DNA of the CDR3 is TGTGCCACCAGTGACCTAACAGGGATAGGATCCGAGCAGTACGTC. V and J are TRBV24-1 and TRBJ2-7; D is possibly TRBD1 (6 bases). CDR1 KGHDR and CDR2 SFDVKD come from the germline V gene. V was clipped by 4 bases and J by 6 bases, with 18 bases between them. This CDR3 contains 15 residues.

This clonotype was seen repeatedly, ten times or more. The genes are TRBV9 and TRBJ2-5, with 8 positions matching TRBD2. With V trimmed by 0 bases and J by 5 bases, 6 bases remained unmatched. Germline V lookup: CDR1 SGDLS, CDR2 YYNGEE. The CDR3 extends over 15 amino acids. The CDR3 bases are TGTGCCAGCAGCGTAGCTCCGGGGGGGTGGGAGACCCAGTACTTC. Protein sequence: CASSVAPGGWETQYF.

This clonotype occurred many times. The chain couples TRBV9 to TRBJ2-4; TRBD1 aligns across 11 bases. J gave up 7 bases and V 2 bases, and 5 bases lay outside the gene matches. Germline CDR1 SGDLS, CDR2 YYNGEE. This CDR3 contains 15 residues. CDR3 sequence: CASSVSGTGGNIQYF. In DNA, the CDR3 is TGTGCCAGCAGCGTTTCCGGGACAGGGGGTAACATTCAGTACTTC.

This clonotype was seen ten or more times. The rearrangement joins TRBV9 to TRBJ2-3; D unclear. This CDR3 is built from 12 residues. The V gene lost 2 bases and the J gene lost 4 bases, with 5 bases spanning the gap. Per the germline V gene, CDR1 is SGDLS and CDR2 is YYNGEE. The DNA of the CDR3 is TGTGCCAGCAGCGTCTTTGCAGATACGCAGTATTTT. It yields the protein CASSVFADTQYF.

This clonotype rates as medium-sized. The chain is built from TRBV9 and TRBJ1-2, with 10 bases that match TRBD1. Germline lookup yields CDR1 SGDLS and CDR2 YYNGEE. The length of the CDR3 is 15 residues. The ends lost 3 bases at V and 8 bases at J; junction bases unmatched: 10. The CDR3 reads CASSGSGTGASGYTF. DNA of the CDR3: TGTGCCAGCAGCGGATCCGGGACAGGGGCTTCGGGCTACACCTTC.

This clonotype has ten or more counts. The chain couples TRBV9 to TRBJ2-1, with D perhaps matching TRBD1 (5 bases). Germline CDR1 reads SGDLS; CDR2 reads YYNGEE. V was trimmed by 0 bases and J by 0 bases, leaving 19 bases between them. The CDR3 contains 19 residues. The CDR3 loop reads CASSVVGSGYLSSYNEQFF. In nucleotides, the CDR3 is TGTGCCAGCAGCGTAGTCGGTTCAGGGTACCTCAGCTCCTACAATGAGCAGTTCTTC. Variable domain in full (rest from reference TRBV9 and TRBJ2-1): DSGVTQTPKHLITATGQRVTLRCSPRSGDLSVYWYQQSLDQGLQFLIQYYNGEERAKGNILERFSAQQFPDLHSELNLSSLELGDSALYFCASSVVGSGYLSSYNEQFFGPGTRLTVL.

This clonotype was detected many times. The rearrangement links TRBV9 to TRBJ2-5; D may be TRBD2 (6 bases). V lost 4 bases and J 5 bases, leaving 18 bases between the germline ends. The CDR3 consists of 15 residues. CDR1 is SGDLS and CDR2 is YYNGEE in the germline V gene. This chain's CDR3 is CASSFRAEGWETQYF. The CDR3 coding sequence is TGTGCCAGCAGCTTCCGGGCGGAGGGCTGGGAGACCCAGTACTTC.

This clonotype was counted ten times or more. This sequence joins TRBV9 and TRBJ1-6; D is perhaps TRBD1 (6 bases). With 5 bases removed from V and 3 bases from J, the gap between germline ends came to 12 bases. Germline V gene sequence: CDR1 SGDLS, CDR2 YYNGEE. The CDR3 extends over 15 amino acids. CDR3 nucleotide sequence: TGTGCCAGCAGTTCGACGGGACACTATAATTCACCCCTCCACTTT. Translated, it gives CASSSTGHYNSPLHF.

This clonotype occurred a few times. The chain carries TRBV9 and TRBJ2-3, with 10 bases fitting TRBD1. Trimming cost V 3 bases and J 4 bases; bases outside gene matches: 2. From germline, CDR1 is SGDLS and CDR2 YYNGEE. The CDR3 has 14 residues. Here the CDR3 reads CASSGDRGPDTQYF. The CDR3 DNA sequence: TGTGCCAGCAGCGGAGACAGGGGGCCAGATACGCAGTATTTT.

This clonotype was found many times. The chain combines TRBV9 with TRBJ1-3; 8 nucleotides agree with TRBD1. Germline loops: CDR1 SGDLS, CDR2 YYNGEE. This CDR3 region has 14 residues. V shed 4 bases and J 8 bases; nucleotides not matched to a gene: 8. Here the CDR3 reads CASSPRQGLHTIYF. For the CDR3, the DNA is TGTGCCAGCAGCCCCAGACAGGGGCTACACACCATATATTTT.

The sample holds many counts of this clonotype. The chain employs TRBV9 and TRBJ2-3; 10 bases are a match to TRBD2. This CDR3 has 17 residues. The V gene end was trimmed by 1 base and the J gene end by 4 bases; junction bases not matched to a gene: 9. Looked up from germline, CDR1 is SGDLS and CDR2 is YYNGEE. The CDR3 DNA reads as TGTGCCAGCAGCGTATCCCTAGCGGGAGTGGGGGCAGATACGCAGTATTTT. Protein product: CASSVSLAGVGADTQYF.

This clonotype was observed at least ten times. This chain joins TRBV9 and TRBJ2-1; TRBD1 aligns across 7 bases. The CDR3 is made up of 16 amino acids. Trimming at V came to 0 bases and at J to 1 base, leaving 4 bases not matched to a gene. From germline, CDR1 is SGDLS and CDR2 YYNGEE. CDR3 loop: CASSVGPDRSYNEQFF. DNA of the CDR3: TGTGCCAGCAGCGTAGGACCGGACAGGTCCTACAATGAGCAGTTCTTC.

A few counts support this clonotype. The CDR3 sequence is CASSVGHRGHSYNEQFF. The CDR3 DNA sequence: TGTGCCAGCAGCGTAGGTCACAGGGGCCACTCCTACAATGAGCAGTTCTTC. The chain recombines TRBV9 with TRBJ2-1; 7 bases fit TRBD1. CDR3 length equals 17 residues. From germline, CDR1 is SGDLS and CDR2 YYNGEE. V gave up 0 bases and J gave up 0 bases; unmatched junction bases: 6.

Ten or more counts support this clonotype. V and J are TRBV9 and TRBJ2-1, with D tentatively TRBD1 or TRBD2 (5 bases each). The ends were cut back, 0 bases at V and 6 bases at J, with 19 bases in the middle. This CDR3 has 17 residues. CDR1 is SGDLS, CDR2 YYNGEE, per germline. The CDR3 sequence is CASSVALPGGNTNEQFF. CDR3 nucleotides: TGTGCCAGCAGCGTAGCTCTCCCTGGGGGTAACACCAATGAGCAGTTCTTC.

This clonotype has ten or more counts. This rearrangement joins TRBV9 to TRBJ2-5, with a tentative D call TRBD1 (5 bases). CDR1 is SGDLS, CDR2 YYNGEE, per germline. Trimming shortened V by 0 bases and J by 7 bases, and 13 bases separated the two germline ends. The CDR3 is made up of 14 amino acids. CDR3 residues: CASSVATASGTQYF. In nucleotides, the CDR3 is TGTGCCAGCAGCGTAGCGACAGCCTCGGGGACCCAGTACTTC.

In this sample, this clonotype turned up many times. The chain links TRBV9 to TRBJ2-5, with TRBD1 identical over 7 bases. This CDR3 is 14 amino acids long. V trimming: 3 bases; J trimming: 4 bases; junction bases outside the gene matches: 6. CDR1 is SGDLS and CDR2 is YYNGEE in the germline V gene. The CDR3 DNA is TGTGCCAGCAGCGAGGGGACAGTCGGAGAGACCCAGTACTTC. This gives the protein CASSEGTVGETQYF.

This clonotype was detected many times. CDR3 nucleotide sequence: TGTGCCAGCAGCCCCTTCGTAGGGGGCCCGAGATCTCAAGAGACCCAGTACTTC. Amino acid sequence: CASSPFVGGPRSQETQYF. This chain uses TRBV9 with TRBJ2-5, with TRBD1 matching over 7 bases. V lost 4 bases, J lost 2 bases, and 17 bases stayed unmatched. This CDR3 is built from 18 residues. Per germline, CDR1 SGDLS and CDR2 YYNGEE.

This clonotype was counted ten times or more. The chain links TRBV9 to TRBJ2-2; 7 bases fit TRBD2. This CDR3 contains 16 residues. Trimming removed 0 bases from V and 0 bases from J; junction bases left unmatched: 2. In germline, CDR1 is SGDLS, CDR2 YYNGEE. CDR3 amino acids: CASSVGSGANTGELFF. In DNA form, the CDR3 reads TGTGCCAGCAGCGTAGGCAGCGGGGCGAACACCGGGGAGCTGTTTTTT.